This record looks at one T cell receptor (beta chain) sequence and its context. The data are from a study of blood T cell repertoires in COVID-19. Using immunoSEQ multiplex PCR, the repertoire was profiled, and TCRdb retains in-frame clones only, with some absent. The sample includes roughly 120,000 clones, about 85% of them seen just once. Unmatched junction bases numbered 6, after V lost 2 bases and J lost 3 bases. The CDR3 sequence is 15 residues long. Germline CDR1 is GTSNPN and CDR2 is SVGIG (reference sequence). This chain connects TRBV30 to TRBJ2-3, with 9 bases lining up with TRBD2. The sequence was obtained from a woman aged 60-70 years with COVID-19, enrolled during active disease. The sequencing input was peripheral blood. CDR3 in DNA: TGTGCCTGGAGTACGGCGGGGGGGCGAACAGATACGCAGTATTTT. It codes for CAWSTAGGRTDTQYF. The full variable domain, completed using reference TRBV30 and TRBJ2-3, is SQTIHQWPATLVQPVGSPLSLECTVEGTSNPNLYWYRQAAGRGLQLLFYSVGIGQISSEVPQNLSASRPQDRQFILSSKKLLLSDSGFYLCAWSTAGGRTDTQYFGPGTRLTVL.